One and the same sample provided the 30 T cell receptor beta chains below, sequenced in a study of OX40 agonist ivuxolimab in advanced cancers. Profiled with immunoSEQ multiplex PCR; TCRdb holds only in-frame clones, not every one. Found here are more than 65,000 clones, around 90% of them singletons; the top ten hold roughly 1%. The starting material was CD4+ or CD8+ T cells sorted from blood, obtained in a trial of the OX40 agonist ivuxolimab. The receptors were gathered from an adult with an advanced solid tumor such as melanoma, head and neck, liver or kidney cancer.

The CDR3 region is CASSLGVRRGYTF. The CDR3, as DNA: TGTGCCAGCAGCTTAGGGGTTCGGCGAGGCTACACCTTC. V and J are TRBV11-2 and TRBJ1-2; no firm D call. Germline assignment: CDR1 SGHAT and CDR2 FQNNGV. V was cut by 1 base and J by 8 bases, with 11 bases left in between. The CDR3 has 13 residues.

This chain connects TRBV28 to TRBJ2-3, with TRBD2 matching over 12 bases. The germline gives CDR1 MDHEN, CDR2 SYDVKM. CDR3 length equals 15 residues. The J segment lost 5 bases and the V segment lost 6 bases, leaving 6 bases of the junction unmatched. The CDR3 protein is CASSLLAGGQDTQYF. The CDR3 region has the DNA TGTGCCAGCAGCTTACTAGCGGGAGGACAAGATACGCAGTATTTT. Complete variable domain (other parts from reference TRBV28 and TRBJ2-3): DVKVTQSSRYLVKRTGEKVFLECVQDMDHENMFWYRQDPGLGLRLIYFSYDVKMKEKGDIPEGYSVSREKKERFSLILESASTNQTSMYLCASSLLAGGQDTQYFGPGTRLTVL.

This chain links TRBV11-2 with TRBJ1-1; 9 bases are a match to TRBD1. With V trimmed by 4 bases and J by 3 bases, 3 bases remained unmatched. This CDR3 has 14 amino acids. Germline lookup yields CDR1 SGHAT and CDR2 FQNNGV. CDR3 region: CASSWGQGHTEAFF. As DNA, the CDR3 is TGTGCCAGCAGCTGGGGACAGGGCCACACTGAAGCTTTCTTT.

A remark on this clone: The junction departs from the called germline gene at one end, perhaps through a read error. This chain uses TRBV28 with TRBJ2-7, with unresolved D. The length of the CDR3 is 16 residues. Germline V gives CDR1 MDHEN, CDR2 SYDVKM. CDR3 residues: CASNLAGRSTAYEQYF. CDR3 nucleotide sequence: TGTGCCAGCAATTTAGCCGGACGATCGACCGCCTACGAGCAGTACTTC.

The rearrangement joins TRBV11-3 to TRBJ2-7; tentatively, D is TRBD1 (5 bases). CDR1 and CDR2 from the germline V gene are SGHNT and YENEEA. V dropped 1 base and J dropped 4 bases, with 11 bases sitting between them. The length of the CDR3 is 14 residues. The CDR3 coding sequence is TGTGCCAGCAGCTTAGGAGGCAGGACATACGAGCAGTACTTC. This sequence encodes CASSLGGRTYEQYF.

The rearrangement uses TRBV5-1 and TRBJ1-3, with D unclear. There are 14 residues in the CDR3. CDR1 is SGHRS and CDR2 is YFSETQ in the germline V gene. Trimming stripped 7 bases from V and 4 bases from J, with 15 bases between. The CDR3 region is CASRPRGEGNTIYF. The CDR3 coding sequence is TGCGCCAGCCGCCCCCGCGGGGAAGGAAACACCATATATTTT.

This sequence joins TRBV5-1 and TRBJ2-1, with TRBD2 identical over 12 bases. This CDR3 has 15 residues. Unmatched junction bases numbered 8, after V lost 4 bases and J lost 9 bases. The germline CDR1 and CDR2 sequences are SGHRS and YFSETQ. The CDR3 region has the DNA TGCGCCAGCAGCGTGCCTAGCGGGAGGGCCAGTGAGCAGTTCTTC. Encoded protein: CASSVPSGRASEQFF.

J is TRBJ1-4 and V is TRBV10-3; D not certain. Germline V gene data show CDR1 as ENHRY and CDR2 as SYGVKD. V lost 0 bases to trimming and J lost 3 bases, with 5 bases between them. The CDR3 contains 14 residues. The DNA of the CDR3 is TGTGCCATCAGTGAGTCGAGCGCTAATGAAAAACTGTTTTTT. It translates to CAISESSANEKLFF.

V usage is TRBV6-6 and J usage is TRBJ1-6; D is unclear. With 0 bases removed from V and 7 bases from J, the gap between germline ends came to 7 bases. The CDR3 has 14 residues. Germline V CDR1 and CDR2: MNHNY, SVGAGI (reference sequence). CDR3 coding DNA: TGTGCCAGCAGTTACTCGTTTCCGAATTCACCCCTCCACTTT. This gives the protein CASSYSFPNSPLHF.

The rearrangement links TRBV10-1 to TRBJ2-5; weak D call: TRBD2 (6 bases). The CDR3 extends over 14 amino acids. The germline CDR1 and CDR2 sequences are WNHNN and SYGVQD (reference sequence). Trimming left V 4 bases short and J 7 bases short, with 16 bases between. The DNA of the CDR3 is TGCGCCAGCAGTGGAGGGACGGGAGTGGGGACCCAGTACTTC. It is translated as CASSGGTGVGTQYF.

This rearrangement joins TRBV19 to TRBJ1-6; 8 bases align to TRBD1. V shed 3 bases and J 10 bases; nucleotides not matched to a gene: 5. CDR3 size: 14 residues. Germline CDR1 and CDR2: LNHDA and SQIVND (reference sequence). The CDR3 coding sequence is TGTGCCAGTAGTATGTCAGGGGGCGACTCACCCCTCCACTTT. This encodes CASSMSGGDSPLHF.

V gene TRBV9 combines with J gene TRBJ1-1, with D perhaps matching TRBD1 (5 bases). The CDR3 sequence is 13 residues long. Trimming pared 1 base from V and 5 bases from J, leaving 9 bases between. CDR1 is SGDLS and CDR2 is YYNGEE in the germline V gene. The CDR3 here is CASSVQGGTEAFF. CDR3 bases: TGTGCCAGCAGCGTACAGGGCGGAACTGAAGCTTTCTTT.

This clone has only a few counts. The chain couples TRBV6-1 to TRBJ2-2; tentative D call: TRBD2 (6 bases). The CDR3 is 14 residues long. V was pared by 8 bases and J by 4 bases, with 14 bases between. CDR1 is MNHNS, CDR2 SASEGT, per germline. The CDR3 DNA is TGTGCCAGCTTGGGGGACTTTCCCACCGGGGAGCTGTTTTTT. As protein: CASLGDFPTGELFF.

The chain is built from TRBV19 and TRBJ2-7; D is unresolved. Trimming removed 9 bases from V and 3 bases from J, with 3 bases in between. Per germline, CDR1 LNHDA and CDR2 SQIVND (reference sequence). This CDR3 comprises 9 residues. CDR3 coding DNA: TGTGCCAGCAACTACGAGCAGTACTTC. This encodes CASNYEQYF.

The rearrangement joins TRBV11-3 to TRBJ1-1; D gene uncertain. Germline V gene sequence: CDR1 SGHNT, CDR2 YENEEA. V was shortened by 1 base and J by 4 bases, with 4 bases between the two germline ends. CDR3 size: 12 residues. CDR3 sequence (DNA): TGTGCCAGCAGCTTAGTCGGCACTGAAGCTTTCTTT. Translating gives CASSLVGTEAFF.

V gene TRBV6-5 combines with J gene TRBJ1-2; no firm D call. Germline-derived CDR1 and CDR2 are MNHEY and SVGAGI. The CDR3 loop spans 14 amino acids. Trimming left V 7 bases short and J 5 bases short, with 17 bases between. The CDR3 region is CASKAWEAVYGYTF. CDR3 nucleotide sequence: TGTGCCAGCAAGGCTTGGGAGGCGGTGTATGGCTACACCTTC.

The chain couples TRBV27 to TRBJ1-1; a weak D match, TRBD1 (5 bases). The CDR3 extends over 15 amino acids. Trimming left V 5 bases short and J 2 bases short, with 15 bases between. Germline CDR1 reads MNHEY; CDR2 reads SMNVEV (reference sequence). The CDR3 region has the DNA TGTGCCAGCAGTGCCCCACAGGACCCAAACACTGAAGCTTTCTTT. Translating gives CASSAPQDPNTEAFF.

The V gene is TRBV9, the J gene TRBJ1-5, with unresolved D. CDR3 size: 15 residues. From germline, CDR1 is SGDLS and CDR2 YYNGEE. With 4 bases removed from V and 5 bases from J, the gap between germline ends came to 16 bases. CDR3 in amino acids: CASSFGEGRDQPQHF. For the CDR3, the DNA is TGTGCCAGCAGCTTCGGGGAGGGAAGGGATCAGCCCCAGCATTTT.

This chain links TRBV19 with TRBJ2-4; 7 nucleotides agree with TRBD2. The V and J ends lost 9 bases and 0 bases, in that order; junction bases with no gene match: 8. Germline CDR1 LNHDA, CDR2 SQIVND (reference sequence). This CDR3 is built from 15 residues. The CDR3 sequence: CASSSLAVAKNIQYF. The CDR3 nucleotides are TGTGCCAGCTCATCCCTAGCGGTAGCCAAAAACATTCAGTACTTC.

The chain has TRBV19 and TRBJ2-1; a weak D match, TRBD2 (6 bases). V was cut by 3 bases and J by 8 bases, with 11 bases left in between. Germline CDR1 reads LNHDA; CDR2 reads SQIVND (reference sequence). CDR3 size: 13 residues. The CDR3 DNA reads TGTGCCAGTAGTATGGGGGGTGGGGATGAGCAGTTCTTC. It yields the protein CASSMGGGDEQFF.

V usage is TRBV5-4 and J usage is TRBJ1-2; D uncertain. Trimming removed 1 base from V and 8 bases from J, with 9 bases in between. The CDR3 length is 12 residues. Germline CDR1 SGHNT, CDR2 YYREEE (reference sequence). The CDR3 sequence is CASSLMGSGYTF. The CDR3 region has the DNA TGTGCCAGCAGCTTGATGGGGTCCGGCTACACCTTC.

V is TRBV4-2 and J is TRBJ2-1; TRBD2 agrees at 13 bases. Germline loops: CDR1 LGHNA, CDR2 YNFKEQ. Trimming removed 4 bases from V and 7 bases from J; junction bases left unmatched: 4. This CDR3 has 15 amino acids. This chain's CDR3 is CASSPGLAGKNEQFF. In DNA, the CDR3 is TGTGCCAGCAGCCCGGGACTAGCGGGAAAGAATGAGCAGTTCTTC.

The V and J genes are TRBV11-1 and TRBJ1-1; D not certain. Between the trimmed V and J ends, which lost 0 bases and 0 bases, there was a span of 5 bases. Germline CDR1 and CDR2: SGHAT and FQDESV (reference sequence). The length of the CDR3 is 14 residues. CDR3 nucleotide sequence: TGTGCCAGCAGCTTAGCCTCGGTGAACACTGAAGCTTTCTTT. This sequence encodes CASSLASVNTEAFF.

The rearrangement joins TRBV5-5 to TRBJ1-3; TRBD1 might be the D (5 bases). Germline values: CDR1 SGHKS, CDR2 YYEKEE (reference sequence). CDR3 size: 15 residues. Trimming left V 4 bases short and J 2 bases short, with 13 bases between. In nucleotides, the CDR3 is TGTGCCAGCAGCCACCAGGGTGCCCCTGGAAACACCATATATTTT. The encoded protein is CASSHQGAPGNTIYF.

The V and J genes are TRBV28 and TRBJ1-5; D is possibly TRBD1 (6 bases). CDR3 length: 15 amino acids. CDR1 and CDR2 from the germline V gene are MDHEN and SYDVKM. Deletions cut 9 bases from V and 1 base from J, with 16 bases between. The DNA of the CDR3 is TGTGCCAGTGCAGGGGCGGGAGGAAGCAATCAGCCCCAGCATTTT. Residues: CASAGAGGSNQPQHF.

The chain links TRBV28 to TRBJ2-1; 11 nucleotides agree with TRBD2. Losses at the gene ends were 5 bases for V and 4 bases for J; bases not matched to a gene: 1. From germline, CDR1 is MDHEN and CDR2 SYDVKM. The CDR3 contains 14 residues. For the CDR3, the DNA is TGTGCCAGCAGTCTAGCGGGAGGTTACAATGAGCAGTTCTTC. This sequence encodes CASSLAGGYNEQFF.

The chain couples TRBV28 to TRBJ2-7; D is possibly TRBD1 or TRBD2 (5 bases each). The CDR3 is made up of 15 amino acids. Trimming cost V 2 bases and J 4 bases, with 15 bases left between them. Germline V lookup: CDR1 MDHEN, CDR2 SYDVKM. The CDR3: CASSLRGGPLYEQYF. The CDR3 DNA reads TGTGCCAGCAGTTTAAGGGGCGGGCCGCTGTACGAGCAGTACTTC.

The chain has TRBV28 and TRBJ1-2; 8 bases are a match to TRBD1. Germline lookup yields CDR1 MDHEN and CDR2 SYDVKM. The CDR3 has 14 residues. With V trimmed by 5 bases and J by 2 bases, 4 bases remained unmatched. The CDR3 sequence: CASSGHRGNYGYTF. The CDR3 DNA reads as TGTGCCAGCAGTGGGCACAGGGGGAACTATGGCTACACCTTC.

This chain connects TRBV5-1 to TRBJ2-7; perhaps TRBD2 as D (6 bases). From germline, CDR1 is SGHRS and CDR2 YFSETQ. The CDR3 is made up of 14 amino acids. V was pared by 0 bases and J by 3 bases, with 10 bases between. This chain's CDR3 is CASSLEEGFYEQYF. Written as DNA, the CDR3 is TGCGCCAGCAGCTTGGAGGAGGGGTTCTACGAGCAGTACTTC.

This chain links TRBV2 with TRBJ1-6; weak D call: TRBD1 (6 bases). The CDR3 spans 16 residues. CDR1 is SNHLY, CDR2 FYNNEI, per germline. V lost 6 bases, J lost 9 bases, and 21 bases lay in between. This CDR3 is CASRSGTNNRISPLHF. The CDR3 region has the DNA TGTGCCAGCAGGTCTGGGACAAATAATAGGATTTCACCCCTCCACTTT.